This entry is about one T cell receptor beta chain. These data originate in a study of tumor T cells in aggressive B-cell lymphoma. Germline CDR1 and CDR2: MGHRA and YSYEKL. Trimming left V 0 bases short and J 9 bases short, with 11 bases between. CDR3 length: 13 amino acids. The table came from immunoSEQ multiplex PCR; TCRdb's copy has only in-frame clones and leaves some out. This table holds about 11,000 clones, around 91% found once. The sequence came from an adult with diffuse large B cell lymphoma. The rearrangement joins TRBV4-1 to TRBJ1-1, with D perhaps matching TRBD1 (5 bases). The sequenced sample consisted of tumor tissue. In DNA, the CDR3 is TGCGCCAGCAGCCAAGAAGTAAGGGGAAAAGCTTTCTTT. Residues: CASSQEVRGKAFF.